Listed here are 13 T cell receptor beta chains from one sample, sequenced in a study of T-cell memory formation after mild COVID-19 (dated by TCRdb to about 2021). Libraries were made using 5' RACE. TCRdb lists the instrument as Illumina NovaSeq 6000. TCRdb reworked the public reads: Q25 trimming with fastp, MiXCR clone assembly, productive beta chains retained. For every CDR3 protein sequence, its rows merge into one entry that carries the most common genes and DNA. The sample contains 530,000 or so distinct CDR3 sequences, 17% of them found a single time. Together, the top ten hold about 7.5% of the sample. Sequenced: PBMCs or a T cell subset sorted from them (not recorded which). The receptors stem from an adult woman who had mild COVID-19 (a few samples of this study predate the infection). The sample titles of this study are shuffled in the database, so cell type and time point are left out; the donor was told from shared clones.

V and J are TRBV2 and TRBJ2-7; the match to TRBD1 covers 11 bases. V was clipped by 10 bases and J by 0 bases; unmatched bases: 17. The germline CDR1 and CDR2 sequences are SNHLY and FYNNEI. The length of the CDR3 is 18 residues. The CDR3 DNA reads as TGTGCCATCCTCATACTCCTAGCCGGGACAGGGGGCTCCTACGAGCAGTACTTC. Amino acids: CAILILLAGTGGSYEQYF.

This clonotype was observed at least ten times. V usage is TRBV5-6 and J usage is TRBJ2-1; D remains ambiguous. CDR1 SGHDT and CDR2 YYEEEE come from the germline V gene. CDR3 length equals 12 residues. V lost 4 bases and J 4 bases, leaving 6 bases between the germline ends. CDR3 sequence reads: CASSLKYNEQFF. The CDR3 DNA follows: TGTGCCAGCAGCCTTAAGTACAATGAGCAGTTCTTC.

J is TRBJ2-5 and V is TRBV24-1; possibly TRBD1 for D (6 bases). This CDR3 spans 13 amino acids. Germline CDR1 and CDR2: KGHDR and SFDVKD. V dropped 6 bases and J dropped 5 bases, with 12 bases sitting between them. The CDR3 sequence: CATSRGKPETQYF. CDR3 bases: TGTGCCACCAGTAGGGGGAAACCGGAGACCCAGTACTTC.

V and J are TRBV9 and TRBJ2-3; D unresolved. Germline values: CDR1 SGDLS, CDR2 YYNGEE. Trimming cost V 1 base and J 2 bases, with 17 bases left between them. This CDR3 region has 17 residues. The CDR3 here is CASSVNPALSPTDTQYF. The CDR3 nucleotides read TGTGCCAGCAGCGTAAACCCTGCTCTATCCCCCACAGATACGCAGTATTTT.

This clonotype was seen only a few times. The V call is TRBV4-1, the J call TRBJ1-4; D unresolved. Germline-derived CDR1 and CDR2 are MGHRA and YSYEKL. Trimming stripped 2 bases from V and 0 bases from J, with 4 bases between. The CDR3 extends over 14 amino acids. The CDR3 spells CASSQITTNEKLFF. DNA of the CDR3: TGCGCCAGCAGCCAAATAACAACTAATGAAAAACTGTTTTTT.

This clonotype came up a few times. The V and J genes are TRBV2 and TRBJ1-5, with D uncertain. V was pared by 6 bases and J by 0 bases, with 12 bases between. Germline V lookup: CDR1 SNHLY, CDR2 FYNNEI. This CDR3 contains 15 residues. The CDR3 loop reads CASRPWAFSNQPQHF. CDR3 DNA: TGTGCCAGCAGGCCTTGGGCCTTTAGCAATCAGCCCCAGCATTTT.

This chain uses TRBV23-1 with TRBJ2-3, with D possibly TRBD2 on 6 matching bases. TRBV23-1 is classed as an ORF, of uncertain function. This CDR3 comprises 12 residues. The V end was cut by 7 bases, the J end by 3 bases, with 8 bases between. The CDR3 sequence: CASMEGTDTQYF. The DNA of the CDR3 is TGCGCCAGCATGGAGGGGACAGATACGCAGTATTTT.

This clonotype was seen a few times. This chain uses TRBV28 with TRBJ1-2; D unresolved. Germline-derived CDR1 and CDR2 are MDHEN and SYDVKM. The V end was cut by 4 bases, the J end by 8 bases, with 20 bases between. There are 15 residues in the CDR3. The DNA for the CDR3 is TGTGCCAGCAGTTGGGGAACTAGCTACGTGGGGGGCTACACCTTC. Its translation: CASSWGTSYVGGYTF.

The chain joins TRBV18 to TRBJ1-3; unclear D gene. Per germline, CDR1 KGHSH and CDR2 LQKENI. CDR3 length equals 16 residues. Deletions cut 3 bases from V and 3 bases from J, with 15 bases between. The CDR3 here is CASSPRQSELGNTIYF. The CDR3 nucleotides are TGTGCCAGCTCACCCCGGCAGAGCGAACTTGGAAACACCATATATTTT.

This clonotype was counted a few times. The rearrangement joins TRBV4-2 to TRBJ2-7, with a possible D match to TRBD2 (5 bases). Germline CDR1 and CDR2: LGHNA and YNFKEQ. Trimming removed 2 bases from V and 2 bases from J, with 16 bases in between. There are 16 residues in the CDR3. CDR3 DNA: TGTGCCAGCAGCCAAACGGAGGCGTTTCCCCCCTACGAGCAGTACTTC. Translated, it gives CASSQTEAFPPYEQYF.

Only a few counts were recorded for this clonotype. V is TRBV6-2 or TRBV6-3 and J is TRBJ2-1; TRBD2 matches at 9 bases. The CDR3 has 18 amino acids. Per germline, CDR1 MNHEY and CDR2 SVGEGT. With V trimmed by 0 bases and J by 2 bases, 8 bases remained unmatched. The CDR3 DNA is TGTGCCAGCAGTTACTCCCCCGAAGGCGGGAGGGCCTACAATGAGCAGTTCTTC. This gives the protein CASSYSPEGGRAYNEQFF.

In DNA, the CDR3 is TGTGCCACCAGTGATTTAAGCGGGAGTACTGCAGATACGCAGTATTTT. Protein product: CATSDLSGSTADTQYF. The chain has TRBV24-1 and TRBJ2-3, with 8 bases aligning to TRBD2. CDR1 KGHDR and CDR2 SFDVKD come from the germline V gene. The CDR3 contains 16 residues. After removal of 1 base from V and 4 bases from J, the junction contained 6 bases not matched to a gene.

The chain employs TRBV12-3 or TRBV12-4 and TRBJ1-2; possibly TRBD1 for D (6 bases). V dropped 1 base and J dropped 4 bases, with 13 bases sitting between them. The CDR3 has 15 residues. The CDR3 coding sequence is TGTGCCAGCAGTTTAGTTGGTACAGGGTCCTATGGCTACACCTTC. It encodes CASSLVGTGSYGYTF.